Listed here are 15 T cell receptor beta chains from one sample, sequenced in a study of blood T cells in healthy people across ages. The authors ran a second PCR of 7 to 11 cycles using a sample-barcoded 5' primer and a J-beta primer mix. TCRdb fed the 5' RACE reads into MiXCR, producing one record per CDR3 protein. The sample has 600,000 to 850,000 distinct CDR3 sequences; 25% are singletons. The same sample was also studied in work on T cells of mothers and their children.

The sample consisted of blood. All receptors derive from a boy aged 5-17 years in good health.

This clonotype was found a few times. The chain couples TRBV12-3 or TRBV12-4 to TRBJ1-1; the D is unclear. Deletions cut 3 bases from V and 4 bases from J, with 9 bases between. The CDR3 totals 13 residues. CDR3 sequence reads: CASSFWEGTEAFF. As DNA, the CDR3 is TGTGCCAGCAGTTTTTGGGAAGGCACTGAAGCTTTCTTT.

The chain has TRBV10-3 and TRBJ2-7, with 14 bases identical to TRBD2. The CDR3 sequence is 18 residues long. The V gene end was trimmed by 8 bases and the J gene end by 0 bases; junction bases not matched to a gene: 12. The germline V gene has CDR1 ENHRY and CDR2 SYGVKD. CDR3 residues: CAIGGTSGGSFSSYEQYF. The CDR3 DNA follows: TGTGCCATCGGGGGGACTAGCGGGGGTTCCTTTAGCTCCTACGAGCAGTACTTC.

This clonotype has just a few counts. Just one base apart from a much larger clone, this may be a read error. No conserved phenylalanine or tryptophan is present at the end of the CDR3, so a read error is the likely explanation. This sequence joins TRBV11-1 and TRBJ2-7, with no clear D. The CDR3 has 12 residues. Germline values: CDR1 SGHAT, CDR2 FQDESV (reference sequence). Deletions cut 1 base from V and 2 bases from J, with 3 bases between. The CDR3 is CASSLGTYEQYL. The CDR3 DNA sequence: TGTGCCAGCAGCTTAGGGACCTACGAGCAGTACCTC.

This clonotype was picked up a small number of times. The chain links TRBV7-2 to TRBJ2-5, with D maybe TRBD2 (6 bases). This CDR3 has 17 residues. Germline loops: CDR1 SGHTA, CDR2 FQGNSA. Trimming removed 5 bases from V and 3 bases from J, with 22 bases in between. The CDR3 DNA is TGTGCCAGCAGCCACGGGGGTCGGGGACGAGGGGAAGAGACCCAGTACTTC. Translated: CASSHGGRGRGEETQYF.

This clonotype was counted a few times. The CDR3 DNA follows: TGTGCCAGCAGTCAGGGAGATTTGAACACTGAAGCTTTCTTT. This encodes CASSQGDLNTEAFF. This sequence joins TRBV7-9 and TRBJ1-1, with a possible D match to TRBD1 (5 bases). This CDR3 has 14 residues. V was clipped by 6 bases and J by 0 bases, with 11 bases between them. Germline V CDR1 and CDR2: SEHNR, FQNEAQ (reference sequence).

The rearrangement joins TRBV11-2 to TRBJ2-5; possible D gene TRBD2, 5 bases. The V and J ends lost 3 bases and 3 bases respectively, with 11 bases between them. The CDR3 contains 14 residues. Germline loops: CDR1 SGHAT, CDR2 FQNNGV. The CDR3 nucleotides are TGTGCCAGCAGCTTCGCAAAGCGGAAAGAGACCCAGTACTTC. Amino acids: CASSFAKRKETQYF.

This chain links TRBV28 with TRBJ2-7, with 12 nucleotides matching TRBD2. This CDR3 comprises 16 residues. The germline CDR1 and CDR2 sequences are MDHEN and SYDVKM. Losses at the gene ends were 7 bases for V and 7 bases for J; bases not matched to a gene: 14. The DNA of the CDR3 is TGTGCCAGCAAGGGACTAGCGGGCACCCATTTGTGGGAGCAGTACTTC. Residues: CASKGLAGTHLWEQYF.

The chain carries TRBV4-3 and TRBJ2-5; TRBD2 is a possible D gene (5 bases). There are 15 residues in the CDR3. Germline lookup yields CDR1 LGHNA and CDR2 YSLEER. The V end lost 0 bases, the J end lost 5 bases, and 13 bases lay between the germline ends. CDR3 bases: TGCGCCAGCAGCCAAGATCCGCGACTACCGGAGACCCAGTACTTC. Its translation is CASSQDPRLPETQYF.

This clonotype showed up just a few times. The chain employs TRBV20-1 and TRBJ1-5; D unresolved. The germline CDR1 and CDR2 sequences are DFQATT and SNEGSKA (reference sequence). CDR3 length: 16 residues. Trimming took 3 bases from V and 4 from J, leaving 19 bases between them. The CDR3 here is CSASEAPTGPNQPQHF. CDR3 nucleotides: TGCAGTGCTAGTGAGGCCCCCACCGGCCCAAATCAGCCCCAGCATTTT.

This clonotype has just a few counts. The chain recombines TRBV5-1 with TRBJ2-7; D is possibly TRBD1 (6 bases). CDR1 is SGHRS, CDR2 YFSETQ, per germline. The CDR3 has 14 residues. Trimming stripped 2 bases from V and 5 bases from J, with 14 bases between. CDR3 nucleotides: TGCGCCAGCAGCTTAATCTTACAGGGTCACGAGCAGTACTTC. It translates to CASSLILQGHEQYF.

The rearrangement links TRBV20-1 to TRBJ2-5; possibly TRBD2 for D (7 bases). Germline values: CDR1 DFQATT, CDR2 SNEGSKA (reference sequence). The CDR3 is 16 residues long. Between the trimmed V and J ends, which lost 0 bases and 5 bases, there was a span of 19 bases. In DNA, the CDR3 is TGCAGTGCTAGAGATCTGCGCGGGGGCCTCACGGAGACCCAGTACTTC. As protein: CSARDLRGGLTETQYF.

This sequence joins TRBV11-2 and TRBJ2-5; 7 bases map to TRBD2. The germline gives CDR1 SGHAT, CDR2 FQNNGV. The length of the CDR3 is 13 residues. V shed 5 bases, J shed 10 bases, and the junction held 10 bases outside the gene matches. CDR3 nucleotide sequence: TGTGCCAGCAGCCGCGGGAGTCTGGGGGTCCAGTACTTC. It yields the protein CASSRGSLGVQYF.

The rearrangement uses TRBV20-1 and TRBJ1-4; D call uncertain. This CDR3 comprises 12 residues. V lost 0 bases and J 9 bases, leaving 8 bases between the germline ends. Per the germline V gene, CDR1 is DFQATT and CDR2 is SNEGSKA (reference sequence). In DNA form, the CDR3 reads TGCAGTGCTAGAGATCTTGGACAAAAACTGTTTTTT. Translating it yields CSARDLGQKLFF.

The V call is TRBV3-1, the J call TRBJ2-5; no clear D gene. Trimming cost V 1 base and J 2 bases, with 8 bases left between them. There are 14 residues in the CDR3. Looked up from germline, CDR1 is LGHDT and CDR2 is YNNKEL (reference sequence). CDR3 nucleotide sequence: TGTGCCAGCAGCCAAGTTTGGGGACAAGAGACCCAGTACTTC. Its translation: CASSQVWGQETQYF.

The chain joins TRBV10-3 to TRBJ1-5; D perhaps matches TRBD1 (6 bases). Germline V CDR1 and CDR2: ENHRY, SYGVKD. The V end was cut by 4 bases, the J end by 0 bases, with 16 bases between. The CDR3 sequence is 17 residues long. The DNA of the CDR3 is TGTGCCATCAGTGCAACCGGGACACCGTATAGCAATCAGCCCCAGCATTTT. Translating it yields CAISATGTPYSNQPQHF.